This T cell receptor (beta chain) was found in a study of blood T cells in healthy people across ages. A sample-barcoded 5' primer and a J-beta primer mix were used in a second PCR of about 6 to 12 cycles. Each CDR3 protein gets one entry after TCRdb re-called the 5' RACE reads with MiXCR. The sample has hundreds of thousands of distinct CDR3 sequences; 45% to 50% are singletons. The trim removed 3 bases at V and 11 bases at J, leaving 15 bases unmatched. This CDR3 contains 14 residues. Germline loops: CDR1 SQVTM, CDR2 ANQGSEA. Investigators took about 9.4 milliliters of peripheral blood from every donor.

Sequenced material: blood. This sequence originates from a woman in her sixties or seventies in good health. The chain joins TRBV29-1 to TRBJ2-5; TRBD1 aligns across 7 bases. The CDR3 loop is CSVEGQYKDNEQYF. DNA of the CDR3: TGCAGCGTTGAGGGACAGTACAAGGACAATGAGCAGTACTTC.